This note documents a single TCR beta chain sequence. The data belong to a study of PD-L1 blockade in urothelial cancer. Study-level information: T cells numbered a median of around 150,000 in the blood samples.

The CDR3 loop spans 14 amino acids. Trimming cost V 2 bases and J 5 bases, with 14 bases left between them. Germline V gene lookup returns CDR1 SGHDT and CDR2 YYEEEE. The repertoire was sequenced with immunoSEQ multiplex PCR; TCRdb's copy has only in-frame clones and lacks some. The sample comprises about 63,000 clones, about four fifths of which are singletons, and around 5.7% rests with the top ten. Time point given: pretreatment peripheral blood. The source is a man between 70 and 80 years old with urothelial cancer. The rearrangement links TRBV5-6 to TRBJ2-7; D unclear. The sequencing used PBMCs, collected around atezolizumab (anti-PD-L1) treatment. DNA of the CDR3: TGTGCCAGCAGCTTAGAGTTAGAGGTCAACGAGCAGTACTTC. It specifies CASSLELEVNEQYF.